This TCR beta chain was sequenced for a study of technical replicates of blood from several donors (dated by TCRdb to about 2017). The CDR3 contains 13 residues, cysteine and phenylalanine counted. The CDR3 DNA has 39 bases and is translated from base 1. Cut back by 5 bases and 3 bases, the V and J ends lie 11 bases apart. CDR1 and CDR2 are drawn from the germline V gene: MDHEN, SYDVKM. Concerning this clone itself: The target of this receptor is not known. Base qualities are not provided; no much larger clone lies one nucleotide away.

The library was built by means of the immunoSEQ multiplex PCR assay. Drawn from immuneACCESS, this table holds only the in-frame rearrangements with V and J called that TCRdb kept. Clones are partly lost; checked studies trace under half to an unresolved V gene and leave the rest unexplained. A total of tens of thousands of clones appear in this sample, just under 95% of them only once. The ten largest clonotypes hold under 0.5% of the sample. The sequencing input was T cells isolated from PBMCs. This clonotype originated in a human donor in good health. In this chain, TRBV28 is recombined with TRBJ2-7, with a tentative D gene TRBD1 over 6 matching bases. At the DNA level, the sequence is TGTGCCAGCAGTACCGGGACACACTACGAGCAGTACTTC. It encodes CASSTGTHYEQYF.